The sequence of this T cell receptor beta chain was determined in a study of identical twins. With V trimmed by 3 bases and J by 8 bases, 12 bases remained unmatched. This CDR3 contains 14 residues. Germline V CDR1 and CDR2: GTSNPN, SVGIG (reference sequence). In this sample, this clonotype turned up a few times. No antigen is known for it. A universal primer binding site was introduced by template switching. The final cDNA contained unique molecular identifiers. TCRdb called the 5' RACE reads again in MiXCR, with one record for every CDR3 protein. The sample lists fewer than 900,000 distinct CDR3 sequences, approximately 22% seen once, with around 4.5% in the top ten. Study-wide results and caveats: There is a chance that invariant MAIT and iNKT cells partially muddied zero-insertion analyses. Without tracking the same donors, conclusions rested on cross-sectional statistical analysis. Carriage of fewer insertions was seen in abundant cord blood beta clonotypes, whereas memory repertoires showed none.

A further study also used this sample, focusing on T cells expressing NK-cell markers.

Specimen: PBMCs. The source is a young woman in good health. The chain links TRBV30 to TRBJ1-2; 7 bases are a match to TRBD1. The CDR3 is CAWRSGRGARGYTF. CDR3 DNA: TGTGCCTGGAGATCGGGCAGGGGGGCTAGGGGCTACACCTTC.